The 9 T cell receptor beta chains reported below all come from one sample, sequenced in a study of T cells in localized non-small cell lung cancer. The repertoire was sequenced with immunoSEQ multiplex PCR; TCRdb's copy has only in-frame clones and lacks some. The table lists about 1,900 clones, 20% to 30% of them singletons, with 15% in the top ten. The specimen comprised lung tumor tissue, sampled before any cancer treatment. The source is a female donor older than 55 with stage I lung adenocarcinoma.

The chain couples TRBV28 to TRBJ2-7, with D possibly being TRBD1 (6 bases). This CDR3 region has 14 residues. Germline V gene data show CDR1 as MDHEN and CDR2 as SYDVKM. V lost 7 bases to trimming and J lost 3 bases, with 16 bases between them. CDR3 sequence reads: CASTHGDTYYEQYF. DNA of the CDR3: TGTGCCAGCACACACGGGGACACTTACTACGAGCAGTACTTC.

V usage is TRBV19 and J usage is TRBJ1-4, with D hard to call. V was shortened by 3 bases and J by 2 bases, with 7 bases between the two germline ends. The germline V gene has CDR1 LNHDA and CDR2 SQIVND (reference sequence). The CDR3 has 14 amino acids. The CDR3 region has the DNA TGTGCCAGTAGTATTCAGGTGACTAATGAAAAACTGTTTTTT. Translation gives CASSIQVTNEKLFF.

The chain joins TRBV12-5 to TRBJ2-1; D ambiguous. The CDR3 loop spans 14 amino acids. In germline, CDR1 is LGHNT, CDR2 FRNRAP. V was pared by 4 bases and J by 6 bases, with 13 bases between. CDR3 in DNA: TGTGCTAGTGGTTCGCACCTATCATCCAATGAGCAGTTCTTC. It encodes CASGSHLSSNEQFF.

The chain is built from TRBV6-8 and TRBJ1-3; D may be TRBD1 (6 bases). The CDR3 is made up of 14 amino acids. Germline CDR1 reads MNHGY; CDR2 reads SAAAGT. The V end lost 10 bases, the J end lost 4 bases, and 17 bases lay between the germline ends. The CDR3 is CAITSGGSGNTIYF. The CDR3 DNA is TGTGCCATCACCTCCGGGGGCTCGGGAAACACCATATATTTT.

This chain joins TRBV28 and TRBJ1-2; a possible D gene is TRBD1 (5 bases). The germline CDR1 and CDR2 sequences are MDHEN and SYDVKM. The CDR3 runs 15 residues. V dropped 2 bases and J dropped 5 bases, with 15 bases sitting between them. In nucleotides, the CDR3 is TGTGCCAGCAGTTTACCCCAGGGCTCTTCGTATGGCTACACCTTC. Translated, it gives CASSLPQGSSYGYTF.

The chain has TRBV19 and TRBJ2-5; 8 nucleotides align to TRBD2. Germline CDR1 and CDR2: LNHDA and SQIVND (reference sequence). This CDR3 comprises 16 residues. The V and J ends lost 1 base and 1 base, in that order; junction bases with no gene match: 5. The CDR3 spells CASSIVGLAGQETQYF. CDR3 bases: TGTGCCAGTAGTATAGTCGGGCTAGCGGGCCAAGAGACCCAGTACTTC.

V and J are TRBV18 and TRBJ2-2; D may correspond to TRBD1 or TRBD2 (5 bases each). Trimming stripped 3 bases from V and 4 bases from J, with 12 bases between. CDR1 is KGHSH, CDR2 LQKENI, per germline. There are 15 residues in the CDR3. The CDR3 bases are TGTGCCAGCTCACCCAGGGACGGACGCACCGGGGAGCTGTTTTTT. This sequence encodes CASSPRDGRTGELFF.

The chain has TRBV30 and TRBJ2-7; unclear D gene. This CDR3 has 12 residues. The V end was cut by 5 bases, the J end by 1 base, with 9 bases between. Germline V gene sequence: CDR1 GTSNPN, CDR2 SVGIG (reference sequence). CDR3 loop: CAWSRDSYEQYF. The CDR3 DNA reads as TGTGCCTGGTCCCGCGATTCCTACGAGCAGTACTTC.

The rearrangement joins TRBV6-8 to TRBJ1-1, with D unresolved. Deletions cut 5 bases from V and 4 bases from J, with 17 bases between. CDR3 size: 15 residues. In germline, CDR1 is MNHGY, CDR2 SAAAGT. The CDR3 nucleotides read TGTGCCAGCAGTGAGTCCGGCAATGGGGTCACTGAAGCTTTCTTT. Translated: CASSESGNGVTEAFF.